This note documents a single T cell receptor beta chain sequence. The sample is drawn from a study of blood T cell repertoires in COVID-19. The V end was cut by 7 bases, the J end by 8 bases, with 23 bases between. Germline CDR1 reads SGHAT; CDR2 reads FQNNGV. This CDR3 has 15 residues. Libraries were prepared by immunoSEQ multiplex PCR; TCRdb keeps only in-frame clonotypes and omits some of them. The sample holds around 42,000 clones, about 91% seen once. Sequencing was carried out using peripheral blood. The chain has TRBV11-2 and TRBJ1-2, with a weak D call TRBD1 (5 bases). The sequence was obtained from a human donor in a cohort sampled during active COVID-19. DNA for the CDR3: TGTGCCAGCACCAGAAGGACACCCGGAATCCGGGGCTACACCTTC. This codes for CASTRRTPGIRGYTF.